The present entry profiles one T cell receptor beta chain with its context. Here immunoSEQ multiplex PCR was the method, and the copy in TCRdb shows in-frame clones only, minus some. This sample has more than 65,000 clones, with about 92% found just once. The data derive from a study of OX40 agonist ivuxolimab in advanced cancers. V was trimmed by 3 bases and J by 8 bases, leaving 20 bases between them. Germline V gives CDR1 SGHVS, CDR2 FNYEAQ. The CDR3 has 16 amino acids. The sequencing here drew on CD4+ or CD8+ T cells sorted from blood, taken in a trial of the OX40 agonist ivuxolimab. The sequence was obtained from an adult with an advanced solid tumor such as melanoma, head and neck, liver or kidney cancer. This chain connects TRBV7-6 to TRBJ1-3; D is possibly TRBD1 (5 bases). Written as DNA, the CDR3 is TGTGCCAGCAGCTTCCGGATCGGGCAGGGAGCAGACACCATATATTTT. Amino acids: CASSFRIGQGADTIYF.